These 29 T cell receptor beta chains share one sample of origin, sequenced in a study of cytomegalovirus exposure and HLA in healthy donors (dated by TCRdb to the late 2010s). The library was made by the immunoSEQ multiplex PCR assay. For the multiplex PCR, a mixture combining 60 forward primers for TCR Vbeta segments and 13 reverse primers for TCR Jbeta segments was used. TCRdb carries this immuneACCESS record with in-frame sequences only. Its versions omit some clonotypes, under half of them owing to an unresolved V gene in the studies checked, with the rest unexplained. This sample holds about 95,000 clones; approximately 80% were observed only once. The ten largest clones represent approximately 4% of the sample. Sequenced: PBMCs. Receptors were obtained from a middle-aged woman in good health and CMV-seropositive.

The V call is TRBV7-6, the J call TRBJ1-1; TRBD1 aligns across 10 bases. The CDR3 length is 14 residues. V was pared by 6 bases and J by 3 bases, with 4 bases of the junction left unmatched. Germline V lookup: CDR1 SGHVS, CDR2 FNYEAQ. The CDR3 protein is CASSPGTGDTEAFF. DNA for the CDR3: TGTGCCAGCAGTCCTGGGACAGGGGACACTGAAGCTTTCTTT.

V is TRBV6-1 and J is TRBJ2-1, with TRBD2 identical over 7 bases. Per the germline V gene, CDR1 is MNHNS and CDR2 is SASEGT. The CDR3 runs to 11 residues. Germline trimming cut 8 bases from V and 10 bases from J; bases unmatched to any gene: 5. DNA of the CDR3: TGTGCCAGCGGGGTTAGCGGGGAGCAGTTCTTC. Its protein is CASGVSGEQFF.

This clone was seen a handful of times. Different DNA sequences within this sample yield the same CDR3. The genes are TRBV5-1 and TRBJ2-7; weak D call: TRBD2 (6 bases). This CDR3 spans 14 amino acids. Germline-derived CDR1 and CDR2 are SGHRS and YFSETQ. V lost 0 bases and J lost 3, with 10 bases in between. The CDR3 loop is CASSLVAGSYEQYF. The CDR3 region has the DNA TGCGCCAGCAGCTTGGTCGCGGGAAGCTACGAGCAGTACTTC.

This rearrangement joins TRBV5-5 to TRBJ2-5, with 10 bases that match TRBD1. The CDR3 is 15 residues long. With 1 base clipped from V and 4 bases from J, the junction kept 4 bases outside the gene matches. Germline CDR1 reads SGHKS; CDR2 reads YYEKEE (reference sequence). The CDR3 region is CASSLWRTGGETQYF. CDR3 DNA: TGTGCCAGCAGCTTGTGGCGGACAGGGGGAGAGACCCAGTACTTC.

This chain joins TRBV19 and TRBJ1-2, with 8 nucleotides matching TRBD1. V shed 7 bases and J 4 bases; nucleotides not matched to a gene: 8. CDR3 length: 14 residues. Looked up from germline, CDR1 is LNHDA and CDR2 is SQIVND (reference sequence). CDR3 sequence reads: CASTPGTGSYGYTF. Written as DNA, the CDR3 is TGTGCCAGTACCCCCGGGACAGGCAGCTATGGCTACACCTTC.

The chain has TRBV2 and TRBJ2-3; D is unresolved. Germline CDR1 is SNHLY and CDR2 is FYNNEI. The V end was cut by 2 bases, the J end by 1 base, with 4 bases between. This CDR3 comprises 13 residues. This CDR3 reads CASSEQGTDTQYF. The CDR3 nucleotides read TGTGCCAGCAGTGAACAGGGCACAGATACGCAGTATTTT.

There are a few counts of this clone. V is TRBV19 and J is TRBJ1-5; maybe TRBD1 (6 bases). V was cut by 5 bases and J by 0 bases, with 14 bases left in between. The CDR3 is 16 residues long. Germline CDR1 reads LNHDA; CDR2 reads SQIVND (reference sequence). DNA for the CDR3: TGTGCCAGTAGTCTATGGGGGGGCGATAGCAATCAGCCCCAGCATTTT. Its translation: CASSLWGGDSNQPQHF.

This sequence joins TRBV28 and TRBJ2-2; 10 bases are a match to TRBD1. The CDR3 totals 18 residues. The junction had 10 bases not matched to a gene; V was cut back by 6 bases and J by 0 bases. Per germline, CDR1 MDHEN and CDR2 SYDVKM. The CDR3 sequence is CASRGYGTGVSNTGELFF. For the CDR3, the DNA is TGTGCCAGCAGAGGGTATGGGACAGGGGTTTCGAACACCGGGGAGCTGTTTTTT.

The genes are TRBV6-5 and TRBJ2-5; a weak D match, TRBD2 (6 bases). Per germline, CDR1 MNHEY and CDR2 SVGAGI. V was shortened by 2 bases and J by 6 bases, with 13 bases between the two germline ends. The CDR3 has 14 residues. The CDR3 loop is CASSYVGSKKTQYF. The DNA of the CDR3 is TGTGCCAGCAGTTACGTCGGGAGCAAGAAGACCCAGTACTTC.

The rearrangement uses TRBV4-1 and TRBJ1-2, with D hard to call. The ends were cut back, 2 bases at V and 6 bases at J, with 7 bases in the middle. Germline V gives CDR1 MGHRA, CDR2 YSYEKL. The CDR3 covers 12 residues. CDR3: CASSQPGDGYTF. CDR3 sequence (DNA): TGCGCCAGCAGCCAACCAGGCGATGGCTACACCTTC.

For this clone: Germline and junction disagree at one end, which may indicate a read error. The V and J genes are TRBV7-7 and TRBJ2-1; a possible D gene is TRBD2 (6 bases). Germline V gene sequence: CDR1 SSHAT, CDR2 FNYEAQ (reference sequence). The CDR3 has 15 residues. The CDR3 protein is CASSLSREAYNEQFF. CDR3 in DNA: TGTGCTAGCAGCTTGTCGAGGGAGGCCTACAATGAGCAGTTCTTC.

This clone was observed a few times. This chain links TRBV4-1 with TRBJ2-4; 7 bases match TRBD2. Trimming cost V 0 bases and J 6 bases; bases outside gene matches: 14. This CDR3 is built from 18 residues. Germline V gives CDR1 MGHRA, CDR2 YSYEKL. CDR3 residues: CASSQDGREAGRGNIQYF. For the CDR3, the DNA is TGCGCCAGCAGCCAAGATGGTCGGGAGGCGGGACGGGGAAACATTCAGTACTTC.

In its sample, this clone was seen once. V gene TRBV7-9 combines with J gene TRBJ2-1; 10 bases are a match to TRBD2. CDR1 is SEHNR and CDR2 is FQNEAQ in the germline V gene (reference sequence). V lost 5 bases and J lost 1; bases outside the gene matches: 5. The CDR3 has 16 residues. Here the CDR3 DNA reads TGTGCCAGCAGCCCACCTAGCGGGAGTTCCTACAATGAGCAGTTCTTC. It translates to CASSPPSGSSYNEQFF.

CDR3 DNA: TGTGCCAGCTCACCGGACAGGGGGCAAGAGACCCAGTACTTC. Translating gives CASSPDRGQETQYF. This chain uses TRBV18 with TRBJ2-5, with 10 bases aligning to TRBD1. Looked up from germline, CDR1 is KGHSH and CDR2 is LQKENI. V lost 3 bases and J lost 2; bases outside the gene matches: 0. The CDR3 has 14 residues.

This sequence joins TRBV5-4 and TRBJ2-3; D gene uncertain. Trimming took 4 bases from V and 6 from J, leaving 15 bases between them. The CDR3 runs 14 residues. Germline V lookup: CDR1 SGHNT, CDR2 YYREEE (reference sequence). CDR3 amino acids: CASSHQVLRDTQYF. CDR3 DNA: TGTGCCAGCAGCCATCAGGTACTGCGCGATACGCAGTATTTT.

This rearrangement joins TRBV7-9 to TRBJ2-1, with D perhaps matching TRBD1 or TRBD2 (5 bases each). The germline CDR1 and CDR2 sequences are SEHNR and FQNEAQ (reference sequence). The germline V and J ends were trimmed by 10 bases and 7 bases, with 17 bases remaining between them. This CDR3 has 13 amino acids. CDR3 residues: CATRAGKRNEQFF. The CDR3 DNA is TGTGCCACCAGGGCGGGTAAGAGGAATGAGCAGTTCTTC. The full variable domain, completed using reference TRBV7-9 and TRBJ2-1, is DTGVSQNPRHKITKRGQNVTFRCDPISEHNRLYWYRQTLGQGPEFLTYFQNEAQLEKSRLLSDRFSAERPKGSFSTLEIQRTEQGDSAMYLCATRAGKRNEQFFGPGTRLTVL.

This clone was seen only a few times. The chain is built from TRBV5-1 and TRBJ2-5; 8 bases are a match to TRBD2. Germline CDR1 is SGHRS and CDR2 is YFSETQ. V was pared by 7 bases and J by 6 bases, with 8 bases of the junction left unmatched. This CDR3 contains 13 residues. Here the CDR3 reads CASRDPGGKTQYF. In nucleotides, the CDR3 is TGCGCCAGCCGCGATCCGGGGGGGAAGACCCAGTACTTC.

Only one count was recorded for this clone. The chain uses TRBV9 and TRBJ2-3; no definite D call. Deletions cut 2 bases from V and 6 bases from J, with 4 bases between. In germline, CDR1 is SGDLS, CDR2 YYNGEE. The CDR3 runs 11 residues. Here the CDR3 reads CASSVEDTQYF. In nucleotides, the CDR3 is TGTGCCAGCAGCGTCGAGGATACGCAGTATTTT. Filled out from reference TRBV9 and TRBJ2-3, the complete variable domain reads DSGVTQTPKHLITATGQRVTLRCSPRSGDLSVYWYQQSLDQGLQFLIQYYNGEERAKGNILERFSAQQFPDLHSELNLSSLELGDSALYFCASSVEDTQYFGPGTRLTVL.

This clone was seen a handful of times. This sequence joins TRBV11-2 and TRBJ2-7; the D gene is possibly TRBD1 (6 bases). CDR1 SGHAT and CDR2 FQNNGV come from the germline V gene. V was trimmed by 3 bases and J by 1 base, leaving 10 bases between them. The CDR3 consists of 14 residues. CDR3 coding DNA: TGTGCCAGCAGCTTTGGGGGCGGATCCTACGAGCAGTACTTC. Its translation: CASSFGGGSYEQYF.

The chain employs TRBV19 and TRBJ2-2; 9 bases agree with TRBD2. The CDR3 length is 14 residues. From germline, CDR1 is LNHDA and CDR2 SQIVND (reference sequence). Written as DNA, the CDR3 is TGTGCGACAAAAGCGGGGGGATGGGCCGGGGAGCTGTTTTTT. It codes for CATKAGGWAGELFF.

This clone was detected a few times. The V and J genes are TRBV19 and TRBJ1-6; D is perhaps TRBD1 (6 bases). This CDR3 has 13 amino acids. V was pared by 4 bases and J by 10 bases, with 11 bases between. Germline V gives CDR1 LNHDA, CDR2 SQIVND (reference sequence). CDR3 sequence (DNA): TGTGCCAGTAGTAGGGGGGGCTTGTCACCCCTCCACTTT. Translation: CASSRGGLSPLHF. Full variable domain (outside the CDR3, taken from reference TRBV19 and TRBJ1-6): DGGITQSPKYLFRKEGQNVTLSCEQNLNHDAMYWYRQDPGQGLRLIYYSQIVNDFQKGDIAEGYSVSREKKESFPLTVTSAQKNPTAFYLCASSRGGLSPLHFGNGTRLTVT.

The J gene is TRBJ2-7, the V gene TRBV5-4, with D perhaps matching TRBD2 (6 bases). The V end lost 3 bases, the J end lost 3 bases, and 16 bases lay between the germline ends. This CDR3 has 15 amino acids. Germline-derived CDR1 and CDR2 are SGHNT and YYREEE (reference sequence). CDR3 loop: CASSSAGQANYEQYF. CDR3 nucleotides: TGTGCCAGCAGCTCGGCGGGGCAGGCGAACTACGAGCAGTACTTC.

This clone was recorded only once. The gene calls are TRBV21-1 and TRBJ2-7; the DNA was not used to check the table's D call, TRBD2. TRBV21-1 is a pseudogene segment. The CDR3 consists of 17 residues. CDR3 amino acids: CASSKSRTSGSPSEQYF. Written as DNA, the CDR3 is TGTGCCAGCAGCAAAAGCCGGACTAGCGGGAGCCCCAGCGAGCAGTACTTC.

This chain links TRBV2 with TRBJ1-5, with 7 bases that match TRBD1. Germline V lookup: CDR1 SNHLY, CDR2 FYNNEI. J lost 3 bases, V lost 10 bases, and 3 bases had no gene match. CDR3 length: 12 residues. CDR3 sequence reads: CAMGQLNQPQHF. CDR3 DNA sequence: TGTGCCATGGGACAGCTCAATCAGCCCCAGCATTTT.

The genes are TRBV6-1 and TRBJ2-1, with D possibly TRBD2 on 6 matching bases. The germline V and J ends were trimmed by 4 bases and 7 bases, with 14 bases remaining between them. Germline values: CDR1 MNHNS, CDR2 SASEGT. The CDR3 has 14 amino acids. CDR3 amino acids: CASSVAGNINEQFF. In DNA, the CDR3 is TGTGCCAGCAGTGTGGCGGGAAATATAAATGAGCAGTTCTTC.

The CDR3 here is CASSQLFLWNTEAFF. CDR3 coding DNA: TGCGCCAGCAGCCAATTGTTCTTATGGAACACTGAAGCTTTCTTT. The rearrangement joins TRBV4-1 to TRBJ1-1; D remains unclear. This CDR3 is built from 15 residues. Trimming stripped 2 bases from V and 1 base from J, with 11 bases between. Germline CDR1 is MGHRA and CDR2 is YSYEKL.

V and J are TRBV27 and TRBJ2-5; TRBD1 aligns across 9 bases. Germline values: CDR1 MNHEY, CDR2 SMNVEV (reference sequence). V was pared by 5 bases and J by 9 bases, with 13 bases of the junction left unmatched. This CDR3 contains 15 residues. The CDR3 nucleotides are TGTGCCAGCAGTCCGGGACAGGGAAGGGCCGAAGCCCAGTACTTC. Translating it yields CASSPGQGRAEAQYF.

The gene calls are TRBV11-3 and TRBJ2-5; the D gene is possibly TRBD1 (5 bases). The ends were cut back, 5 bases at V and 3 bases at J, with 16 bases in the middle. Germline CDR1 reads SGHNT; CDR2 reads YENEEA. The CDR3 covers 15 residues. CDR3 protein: CASSADSPHKETQYF. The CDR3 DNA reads TGTGCCAGCAGCGCCGACAGTCCACACAAAGAGACCCAGTACTTC.

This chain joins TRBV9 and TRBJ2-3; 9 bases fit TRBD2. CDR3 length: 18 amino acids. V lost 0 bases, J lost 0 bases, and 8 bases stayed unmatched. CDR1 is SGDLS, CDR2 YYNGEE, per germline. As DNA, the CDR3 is TGTGCCAGCAGCGTAGGGATTAGCGGGAGTACTAGCACAGATACGCAGTATTTT. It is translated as CASSVGISGSTSTDTQYF.